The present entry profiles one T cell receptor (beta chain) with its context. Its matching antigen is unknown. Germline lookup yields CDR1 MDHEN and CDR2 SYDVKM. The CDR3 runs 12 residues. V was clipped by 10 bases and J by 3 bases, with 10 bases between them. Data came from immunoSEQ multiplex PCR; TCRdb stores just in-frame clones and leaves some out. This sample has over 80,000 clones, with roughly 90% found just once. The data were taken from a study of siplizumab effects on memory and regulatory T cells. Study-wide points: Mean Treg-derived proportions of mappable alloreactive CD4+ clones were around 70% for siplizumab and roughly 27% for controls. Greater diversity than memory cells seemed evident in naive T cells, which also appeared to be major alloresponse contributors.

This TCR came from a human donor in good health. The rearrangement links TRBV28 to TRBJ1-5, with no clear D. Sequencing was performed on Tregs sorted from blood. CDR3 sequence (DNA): TGTGCCACGCGGGTCCTCAATCAGCCCCAGCATTTT. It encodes CATRVLNQPQHF. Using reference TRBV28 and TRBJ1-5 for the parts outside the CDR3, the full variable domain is DVKVTQSSRYLVKRTGEKVFLECVQDMDHENMFWYRQDPGLGLRLIYFSYDVKMKEKGDIPEGYSVSREKKERFSLILESASTNQTSMYLCATRVLNQPQHFGDGTRLSIL.